This passage covers 7 T cell receptor beta chains from one sample sequenced in a study of T-cell reconstitution after alpha-beta-depleted transplantation in children. A TCRbeta library incorporating unique molecular identifiers was prepared. TCRdb reanalysed the PCR reads using MiXCR and keeps one entry per CDR3 protein. The table lists roughly 89,000 distinct CDR3 sequences, 12% of them singletons, with roughly 13% in the top ten. The material sequenced was PBMCs from the stem cell graft donor, taken from the stem cell graft. Receptors originate from a human donor who donated a stem cell graft to a child with inherited bone marrow failure.

This clonotype was recorded many times. For the CDR3, the DNA is TGTGCCAGCAGTGACGTGGCAGTCCAGGGGGAGACCCAGTACTTC. It is translated as CASSDVAVQGETQYF. The gene calls are TRBV25-1 and TRBJ2-5, with TRBD1 as a possible D gene (6 bases). V lost 3 bases and J 5 bases, leaving 16 bases between the germline ends. The CDR3 length is 15 residues. Per the germline V gene, CDR1 is MGHDK and CDR2 is SYGVNS. The full variable domain, rest sourced from reference TRBV25-1 and TRBJ2-5, is EADIYQTPRYLVIGTGKKITLECSQTMGHDKMYWYQQDPGMELHLIHYSYGVNSTEKGDLSSESTVSRIRTEHFPLTLESARPSHTSQYLCASSDVAVQGETQYFGPGTRLLVL.

The chain carries TRBV7-9 and TRBJ2-3, with 9 bases that match TRBD1. The germline gives CDR1 SEHNR, CDR2 FQNEAQ (reference sequence). The J segment lost 0 bases and the V segment lost 5 bases, leaving 9 bases of the junction unmatched. The CDR3 sequence is 17 residues long. The CDR3 sequence is CASSPGQGSSSTDTQYF. The CDR3 DNA sequence: TGTGCCAGCAGCCCGGGACAGGGCAGTTCAAGCACAGATACGCAGTATTTT. The entire variable domain, with the rest obtained from reference TRBV7-9 and TRBJ2-3, is as follows: DTGVSQNPRHKITKRGQNVTFRCDPISEHNRLYWYRQTLGQGPEFLTYFQNEAQLEKSRLLSDRFSAERPKGSFSTLEIQRTEQGDSAMYLCASSPGQGSSSTDTQYFGPGTRLTVL.

This sequence joins TRBV6-6 and TRBJ1-2; D not resolved. The V end lost 0 bases, the J end lost 5 bases, and 7 bases lay between the germline ends. Per germline, CDR1 MNHNY and CDR2 SVGAGI (reference sequence). The CDR3 covers 13 residues. The CDR3 protein is CASSYSATYGYTF. In DNA, the CDR3 is TGTGCCAGCAGTTACTCTGCGACGTATGGCTACACCTTC.

Comment on this clonotype: A single base separates this from a much larger clone, so it may be a read error. V gene TRBV6-1 combines with J gene TRBJ1-1; perhaps TRBD1 as D (6 bases). V dropped 11 bases and J dropped 0 bases, with 16 bases sitting between them. CDR1 is MNHNS, CDR2 SASEGT, per germline. The CDR3 consists of 14 residues. The CDR3 here is CASSGGAMNTEAFF. For the CDR3, the DNA is TGTGCCTCTTCCGGGGGGGCTATGAACACTGAAGCTTTCTTT.

The table lists this clonotype with many counts. The CDR3, as DNA: TGTGCCAGCAACAAAGGGAGAAAGGCCGAGAATGAGCAGTTCTTC. The encoded protein is CASNKGRKAENEQFF. The chain uses TRBV21-1 and TRBJ2-1. TRBV21-1 is labeled a pseudogene. There are 15 residues in the CDR3.

Of note for this clonotype: At one boundary the junction diverges from the germline segment, which might be a read error. This chain uses TRBV4-2 with TRBJ2-1; D is uncertain. Germline V gene data show CDR1 as LGHNA and CDR2 as YNFKEQ. The CDR3 extends over 16 amino acids. This chain's CDR3 is CAISLAVRRIYNEQFF. The CDR3 region has the DNA TGTGCCATCAGCCTTGCGGTCCGGAGAATATACAATGAGCAGTTCTTC.

This clonotype was picked up many times. The junction departs from the called germline gene at one end, perhaps through a read error. V gene TRBV4-3 combines with J gene TRBJ1-3; D possibly corresponds to TRBD1 (6 bases). The CDR3 covers 16 residues. The germline gives CDR1 LGHNA, CDR2 YSLEER. The CDR3, as DNA: TGCGCCGGCAGCCCCACCCCTGAACCGGGGGCGACTACCATATATTTT. It translates to CAGSPTPEPGATTIYF.